This is a list of T cell receptor beta chains from one sample in a study of stem cell transplantation in POMP-related autoinflammatory disease. Using immunoSEQ multiplex PCR, the repertoire was profiled, and TCRdb retains in-frame clones only, with some absent. The data show fewer than 30,000 clones, with approximately 85% seen just once and over 2.5% held by the top ten. Sequencing used CD4+ T cells from PBMCs, obtained before stem cell transplantation. Source of these receptors: a human donor with POMP-related autoinflammation and immune dysregulation (PRAID). Both conserved end residues are part of each CDR3. The order of the fields is V gene, D gene, clone size, J gene, CDR3 protein, CDR3 DNA. The D gene is left open where the match is weak. The listing skips clone size in some rows; elsewhere it reads once, few, many or a size class.

v_call: TRBV7-9; d_call: NA; clone_size: few; j_call: TRBJ1-6; cdr3_aa: CASSPSRTEDSPLHF; cdr3_nt: TGTGCCAGCAGCCCTTCCAGGACGGAGGATTCACCCCTCCACTTT
v_call: TRBV25-1; d_call: NA; clone_size: NA; j_call: TRBJ1-3; cdr3_aa: CASSEPQGLWNTIYF; cdr3_nt: TGTGCCAGCAGTGAACCCCAGGGGCTGTGGAACACCATATATTTT
v_call: TRBV29-1; d_call: TRBD1; clone_size: NA; j_call: TRBJ2-1; cdr3_aa: CSVGGTGVSYNEQFF; cdr3_nt: TGCAGCGTTGGGGGGACAGGGGTATCCTACAATGAGCAGTTCTTC
v_call: TRBV6-1; d_call: NA; clone_size: NA; j_call: TRBJ1-2; cdr3_aa: CASSEIPQKMGYTF; cdr3_nt: TGTGCCAGCAGTGAAATCCCCCAAAAGATGGGCTACACCTTC
v_call: TRBV28; d_call: TRBD2; clone_size: NA; j_call: TRBJ2-7; cdr3_aa: CASSLTSGLSYEQYF; cdr3_nt: TGTGCCAGCAGTTTAACTAGCGGGTTATCCTACGAGCAGTACTTC
v_call: TRBV5-1; d_call: NA; clone_size: NA; j_call: TRBJ1-2; cdr3_aa: CASSLAAEYGYTF; cdr3_nt: TGCGCCAGCAGCTTGGCTGCTGAGTATGGCTACACCTTC
v_call: TRBV18; d_call: NA; clone_size: NA; j_call: TRBJ2-5; cdr3_aa: CASSPPGQTQYF; cdr3_nt: TGTGCCAGCTCACCACCGGGGCAGACCCAGTACTTC
v_call: TRBV5-1; d_call: TRBD1; clone_size: NA; j_call: TRBJ1-1; cdr3_aa: CASSLQGARRIAEAFF; cdr3_nt: TGCGCCAGCAGTTTGCAGGGGGCGCGGAGGATCGCCGAAGCTTTCTTT
v_call: TRBV19; d_call: TRBD1; clone_size: NA; j_call: TRBJ1-2; cdr3_aa: CASSLSGTGASNNYGYTF; cdr3_nt: TGTGCCAGTAGTCTCTCCGGGACAGGGGCAAGTAATAACTATGGCTACACCTTC
v_call: TRBV13; d_call: NA; clone_size: few; j_call: TRBJ1-3; cdr3_aa: CASSLGSGPSSGNTIYF; cdr3_nt: TGTGCCAGCAGCTTAGGTTCGGGTCCCAGCTCTGGAAACACCATATATTTT
v_call: TRBV7-8; d_call: TRBD2; clone_size: NA; j_call: TRBJ2-3; cdr3_aa: CASSLGTSGDTQYF; cdr3_nt: TGTGCCAGCAGCTTGGGGACTAGCGGAGATACGCAGTATTTT
v_call: TRBV6-6; d_call: TRBD1; clone_size: NA; j_call: TRBJ2-7; cdr3_aa: CASSRDRGTHEQYF; cdr3_nt: TGTGCCAGCAGCCGCGACAGGGGTACCCACGAGCAGTACTTC
v_call: TRBV4-2; d_call: TRBD2; clone_size: NA; j_call: TRBJ2-3; cdr3_aa: CASSQDFRLAGAGGTDTQYF; cdr3_nt: TGTGCCAGCAGCCAAGATTTTAGACTAGCGGGGGCCGGGGGCACAGATACGCAGTATTTT
v_call: TRBV6-1; d_call: TRBD1; clone_size: NA; j_call: TRBJ1-4; cdr3_aa: CASHQGASEKLFF; cdr3_nt: TGTGCCAGCCATCAGGGGGCTTCGGAAAAACTGTTTTTT